This passage covers 31 T cell receptor beta chains from one sample sequenced in a study of cytomegalovirus exposure and HLA in healthy donors. The PCR contained 60 Vbeta and 13 Jbeta primers. Only in-frame clones appear in the TCRdb table, and some are missing; sequencing was by immunoSEQ multiplex PCR. The sample holds roughly 150,000 clones; approximately 71% are singletons and the top ten take about 5%. The sample comprised PBMCs. All receptors derive from a young woman in good health and CMV-seropositive.

V and J are TRBV4-3 and TRBJ2-1; D ambiguous. The CDR3 is made up of 14 amino acids. CDR1 and CDR2 (germline): LGHNA, YSLEER. Trimming shortened V by 4 bases and J by 5 bases, and 12 bases separated the two germline ends. CDR3 bases: TGCGCCAGCAGCCTTTCAGTCCAGAACAATGAGCAGTTCTTC. The encoded protein is CASSLSVQNNEQFF.

The chain recombines TRBV30 with TRBJ2-2, with D possibly being TRBD2 (6 bases). Germline loops: CDR1 GTSNPN, CDR2 SVGIG (reference sequence). This CDR3 comprises 15 residues. V shed 0 bases and J shed 4 bases, with 12 bases lying between them. The CDR3 spells CAWSVAGLGTGELFF. CDR3 in DNA: TGTGCCTGGAGTGTTGCGGGGCTCGGCACCGGGGAGCTGTTTTTT.

This rearrangement joins TRBV5-6 to TRBJ1-4; maybe TRBD1 (5 bases). The germline V gene encodes CDR1 SGHDT and CDR2 YYEEEE. The germline V and J ends were trimmed by 0 bases and 8 bases, with 14 bases remaining between them. There are 15 residues in the CDR3. For the CDR3, the DNA is TGTGCCAGCAGCTTGGGCGGGGGGGTACGAGAAAAACTGTTTTTT. Residues: CASSLGGGVREKLFF.

The chain carries TRBV6-1 and TRBJ1-1; TRBD1 matches 8 bases. There are 13 residues in the CDR3. Germline V CDR1 and CDR2: MNHNS, SASEGT. V was pared by 4 bases and J by 12 bases, with 10 bases of the junction left unmatched. CDR3 residues: CASSAQGQAATFF. CDR3 DNA sequence: TGTGCCAGCAGTGCCCAGGGACAGGCCGCTACTTTCTTT.

This chain joins TRBV4-1 and TRBJ2-2; a weak D match, TRBD2 (7 bases). V shed 3 bases and J shed 6 bases, with 20 bases lying between them. Per the germline V gene, CDR1 is MGHRA and CDR2 is YSYEKL. The length of the CDR3 is 17 residues. As DNA, the CDR3 is TGCGCCAGCAGCCATTATTTAGCCGGGGGGCCGGCCGGGGAGCTGTTTTTT. It translates to CASSHYLAGGPAGELFF.

V gene TRBV7-9 combines with J gene TRBJ1-6; possibly TRBD1 for D (6 bases). The CDR3 sequence is 13 residues long. The V end lost 5 bases, the J end lost 5 bases, and 7 bases lay between the germline ends. Germline values: CDR1 SEHNR, CDR2 FQNEAQ (reference sequence). This CDR3 is CASSQGNNSPLHF. In DNA form, the CDR3 reads TGTGCCAGCAGCCAGGGGAATAATTCACCCCTCCACTTT.

The gene calls are TRBV29-1 and TRBJ1-2, with 9 nucleotides matching TRBD1. The CDR3 extends over 14 amino acids. Germline V lookup: CDR1 SQVTM, CDR2 ANQGSEA. Losses at the gene ends were 0 bases for V and 6 bases for J; bases not matched to a gene: 5. CDR3 sequence reads: CSVEDPDRGNGYTF. DNA of the CDR3: TGCAGCGTTGAAGATCCAGACAGGGGGAATGGCTACACCTTC.

The chain recombines TRBV30 with TRBJ1-1; D perhaps matches TRBD1 (5 bases). This CDR3 region has 14 residues. CDR1 is GTSNPN, CDR2 SVGIG, per germline (reference sequence). Trimming removed 2 bases at V and 1 base at J, with 11 bases between. The CDR3 is CAWSPVTGNTEAFF. The DNA for the CDR3 is TGTGCCTGGAGTCCGGTTACAGGGAACACTGAAGCTTTCTTT.

The chain combines TRBV7-3 with TRBJ2-2; possibly TRBD1 for D (5 bases). Trimming removed 5 bases from V and 6 bases from J, with 10 bases in between. CDR1 and CDR2 (germline): SGHTA, FQGTGA. The CDR3 runs to 13 residues. In nucleotides, the CDR3 is TGTGCCAGCAGCCCGCAGGGCCCCGGGGAGCTGTTTTTT. Translating gives CASSPQGPGELFF. Full variable domain (outside the CDR3, taken from reference TRBV7-3 and TRBJ2-2): GAGVSQTPSNKVTEKGKYVELRCDPISGHTALYWYRQSLGQGPEFLIYFQGTGAADDSGLPNDRFFAVRPEGSVSTLKIQRTERGDSAVYLCASSPQGPGELFFGEGSRLTVL.

This clone came up a few times. V usage is TRBV9 and J usage is TRBJ2-1, with 10 bases matching TRBD2. The CDR3 runs to 16 residues. The ends lost 6 bases at V and 6 bases at J; junction bases unmatched: 12. Germline assignment: CDR1 SGDLS and CDR2 YYNGEE. This CDR3 reads CASTDILAGGINEQFF. CDR3 nucleotides: TGTGCCAGCACCGACATTTTAGCGGGGGGTATCAATGAGCAGTTCTTC.

The genes are TRBV6-6 and TRBJ1-2; D is perhaps TRBD1 (5 bases). The germline CDR1 and CDR2 sequences are MNHNY and SVGAGI (reference sequence). This CDR3 has 12 amino acids. The V end was cut by 6 bases, the J end by 8 bases, with 13 bases between. The CDR3: CASSIQVRGYTF. CDR3 coding DNA: TGTGCCAGCAGCATACAGGTTCGGGGCTACACCTTC.

The V call is TRBV9, the J call TRBJ2-3, with D unresolved. The CDR3 is 15 amino acids. V was shortened by 0 bases and J by 0 bases, with 8 bases between the two germline ends. CDR1 and CDR2 from the germline V gene are SGDLS and YYNGEE. The CDR3 protein is CASSVVIGSTDTQYF. The CDR3 DNA is TGTGCCAGCAGCGTAGTGATCGGGAGCACAGATACGCAGTATTTT.

This clone was detected a few times. An end of the junction does not agree with germline; a read error may underlie this. V and J are TRBV7-9 and TRBJ1-1; TRBD1 aligns across 8 bases. Germline V gene sequence: CDR1 SEHNR, CDR2 FQNEAQ (reference sequence). The CDR3 has 12 amino acids. CDR3 nucleotide sequence: TGTTCCAGCAGTCAGACAGGGGTTGAAGCTTTCTTT. Residues: CSSSQTGVEAFF.

The rearrangement links TRBV6-6 to TRBJ1-5, with TRBD1 as a possible D gene (6 bases). The length of the CDR3 is 14 residues. Germline V gene lookup returns CDR1 MNHNY and CDR2 SVGAGI (reference sequence). V shed 6 bases and J shed 7 bases, with 16 bases lying between them. DNA for the CDR3: TGTGCCAGCAGCGACTGGGAGGGGGTCCAGCCCCAGCATTTT. Encoded protein: CASSDWEGVQPQHF.

V and J are TRBV19 and TRBJ2-3; TRBD2 agrees at 10 bases. The V segment lost 1 base and the J segment 6 bases; nucleotides outside the gene matches: 10. Germline lookup yields CDR1 LNHDA and CDR2 SQIVND (reference sequence). The CDR3 is made up of 17 amino acids. CDR3 bases: TGTGCCAGTAGTATAGGGAGGCTAGCGGGGGTAGTCGATACGCAGTATTTT. This translates into CASSIGRLAGVVDTQYF.

The genes are TRBV30 and TRBJ2-1; TRBD2 is a possible D gene (5 bases). Germline V lookup: CDR1 GTSNPN, CDR2 SVGIG (reference sequence). The V end was cut by 2 bases, the J end by 12 bases, with 11 bases between. This CDR3 region has 11 residues. CDR3 sequence: CAWSTAAMQFF. CDR3 DNA sequence: TGTGCCTGGAGTACAGCGGCGATGCAGTTCTTC.

The chain carries TRBV6-5 and TRBJ2-7; 7 bases match TRBD1. The CDR3 totals 15 residues. Trimming at V came to 2 bases and at J to 1 base, leaving 5 bases not matched to a gene. CDR1 is MNHEY and CDR2 is SVGAGI in the germline V gene. The CDR3 sequence: CASSYGGQQSYEQYF. The CDR3 DNA follows: TGTGCCAGCAGTTACGGGGGACAGCAGTCCTACGAGCAGTACTTC.

The V and J genes are TRBV7-9 and TRBJ1-2, with 7 bases aligning to TRBD1. V was pared by 6 bases and J by 4 bases, with 2 bases of the junction left unmatched. CDR1 is SEHNR and CDR2 is FQNEAQ in the germline V gene (reference sequence). This CDR3 region has 12 residues. CDR3 sequence (DNA): TGTGCCAGCAGTCGGGACAGCTATGGCTACACCTTC. This codes for CASSRDSYGYTF.

The V gene is TRBV4-2, the J gene TRBJ1-6; D is undetermined. V gave up 2 bases and J gave up 7 bases, with 12 bases separating them. CDR3 length: 15 amino acids. From germline, CDR1 is LGHNA and CDR2 YNFKEQ. The CDR3 DNA sequence: TGTGCCAGCAGCCAACTCTTCGGAGGGAATTCACCCCTCCACTTT. Translating it yields CASSQLFGGNSPLHF.

The V call is TRBV5-1, the J call TRBJ1-2, with D unclear. The CDR3 extends over 14 amino acids. With 0 bases removed from V and 5 bases from J, the gap between germline ends came to 11 bases. Germline V gene data show CDR1 as SGHRS and CDR2 as YFSETQ. CDR3 coding DNA: TGCGCCAGCAGCTTGGGAGGCGGAAGTTATGGCTACACCTTC. This gives the protein CASSLGGGSYGYTF.

The rearrangement uses TRBV9 and TRBJ2-7, with D perhaps matching TRBD1 (6 bases). Trimming removed 4 bases from V and 2 bases from J, with 19 bases in between. There are 16 residues in the CDR3. The V gene's germline CDR1 is SGDLS and CDR2 YYNGEE. This CDR3 is CASSPSTGRGTYEQYF. The CDR3 coding sequence is TGTGCCAGCAGCCCTAGTACGGGCAGGGGCACCTACGAGCAGTACTTC.

This clone was seen only a few times. V usage is TRBV29-1 and J usage is TRBJ2-1; 8 bases fit TRBD1. The CDR3 is made up of 15 amino acids. Per the germline V gene, CDR1 is SQVTM and CDR2 is ANQGSEA. V was clipped by 0 bases and J by 7 bases; unmatched bases: 8. This CDR3 reads CSVEDGFRGQNEQFF. The CDR3 coding sequence is TGCAGCGTTGAAGATGGGTTCAGGGGGCAGAATGAGCAGTTCTTC.

As concerns this clone: One junction end disagrees with the germline gene, perhaps due to a read error. CDR3 DNA: TGTTCCAGCAGCCCAAACCTCCTTTGGCGGGGGGACAATGAGCAGTTCTTC. Translation gives CSSSPNLLWRGDNEQFF. V usage is TRBV7-9 and J usage is TRBJ2-1, with 8 bases aligning to TRBD2. This CDR3 has 17 amino acids. Germline values: CDR1 SEHNR, CDR2 FQNEAQ (reference sequence).

This clone was observed once. The chain links TRBV5-1 to TRBJ2-3; D is ambiguous. The CDR3 is 14 amino acids. V was clipped by 3 bases and J by 6 bases, with 14 bases between them. CDR1 is SGHRS, CDR2 YFSETQ, per germline. Here the CDR3 reads CASSSGDSIDTQYF. The CDR3 DNA follows: TGCGCCAGCAGCTCTGGTGATAGCATTGATACGCAGTATTTT.

This clone was found once. This chain links TRBV7-9 with TRBJ2-3, with 10 nucleotides matching TRBD2. V gave up 1 base and J gave up 2 bases; unmatched junction bases: 6. Per germline, CDR1 SEHNR and CDR2 FQNEAQ (reference sequence). CDR3 length: 17 residues. CDR3 sequence reads: CASSLDASGGLTDTQYF. CDR3 DNA sequence: TGTGCCAGCAGCTTAGATGCTAGCGGGGGCCTCACAGATACGCAGTATTTT.

This rearrangement joins TRBV19 to TRBJ1-2; 9 bases are a match to TRBD1. Germline CDR1 reads LNHDA; CDR2 reads SQIVND (reference sequence). This CDR3 contains 15 residues. V shed 3 bases and J 4 bases; nucleotides not matched to a gene: 6. The CDR3 region is CASSIVGTGFYGYTF. The CDR3 coding sequence is TGTGCCAGTAGTATTGTCGGGACAGGGTTCTATGGCTACACCTTC.

V and J are TRBV18 and TRBJ2-7, with D maybe TRBD2 (6 bases). Germline V lookup: CDR1 KGHSH, CDR2 LQKENI. The length of the CDR3 is 14 residues. V was clipped by 4 bases and J by 2 bases, with 12 bases between them. This chain's CDR3 is CASSRGREAYEQYF. In nucleotides, the CDR3 is TGTGCCAGCTCACGGGGCAGGGAGGCCTACGAGCAGTACTTC.

V gene TRBV7-9 combines with J gene TRBJ2-3; 8 nucleotides match TRBD2. The germline gives CDR1 SEHNR, CDR2 FQNEAQ (reference sequence). The CDR3 has 15 amino acids. V lost 1 base and J lost 5; bases outside the gene matches: 5. CDR3 bases: TGTGCCAGCAGCTTAGTACGGGGGGGCGTAGATACGCAGTATTTT. The encoded protein is CASSLVRGGVDTQYF.

This chain uses TRBV28 with TRBJ1-6; 7 bases are shared with TRBD1. The CDR3 is 20 amino acids. Trimming removed 5 bases from V and 9 bases from J; junction bases left unmatched: 25. Germline V lookup: CDR1 MDHEN, CDR2 SYDVKM. The CDR3 reads CASSPTKRGTQGPLSSPLHF. DNA of the CDR3: TGTGCCAGCAGTCCCACAAAACGGGGCACACAGGGGCCCTTGAGTTCACCCCTCCACTTT.

The chain joins TRBV9 to TRBJ1-3; D not resolved. Germline loops: CDR1 SGDLS, CDR2 YYNGEE. V was pared by 3 bases and J by 8 bases, with 3 bases between. The CDR3 length is 10 residues. The CDR3 is CASSGDTIYF. The CDR3 nucleotides read TGTGCCAGCAGCGGAGACACCATATATTTT.

The gene calls are TRBV7-8 and TRBJ2-1, with 9 positions matching TRBD1. V lost 5 bases to trimming and J lost 8 bases; unmatched junction nucleotides: 10. The CDR3 totals 15 residues. Germline V CDR1 and CDR2: SGHVS, FQNEAQ. The CDR3 region is CASSLPGQGFDEQFF. The CDR3 region has the DNA TGTGCCAGCAGCCTTCCGGGACAGGGTTTTGATGAGCAGTTCTTC.